This T cell receptor (beta chain) was profiled in a study of blood T cell repertoires in COVID-19. The overall study: There were acute and convalescent COVID-19 samples, and they came from the United States, Italy and Spain. The cDNA or gDNA used as material had been derived from T cells, B-cell-depleted T cells, or PBMCs.

Original processing notes: Reference gene primer amplification in the assay estimated nucleated cell counts. Sequenced by immunoSEQ multiplex PCR; TCRdb stores in-frame clones only, minus some. That table gives V, J and clone size, and the DNA gave D and trimming. The data hold more than 55,000 clones, with more than 70% observed a single time. This clone was found once. This clonotype originated in a woman in her sixties or seventies with acute or convalescent COVID-19. Material: peripheral blood.

This chain's CDR3 is CSVGFSGRTAYEQYF. CDR3 sequence (DNA): TGCAGCGTTGGATTTAGCGGGAGAACAGCCTACGAGCAGTACTTC. This sequence joins TRBV29-1 and TRBJ2-7, with 9 bases identical to TRBD2. This CDR3 is 15 amino acids long. V shed 4 bases and J 2 bases; nucleotides not matched to a gene: 9. Germline V gene data show CDR1 as SQVTM and CDR2 as ANQGSEA.